This entry concerns a single TCR beta chain. Antigen unknown. This record comes from a study of T cell responses to AZD1222 COVID-19 vaccine. Study-level points and caveats: Donors were largely white British and mainly female; clonal diversity was possibly underestimated.

Data came from immunoSEQ multiplex PCR; TCRdb stores just in-frame clones and leaves some out. The table has tens of thousands of clones, 92% seen once. Germline V gene sequence: CDR1 SGDLS, CDR2 YYNGEE. This CDR3 contains 13 residues. The V end lost 0 bases, the J end lost 8 bases, and 11 bases lay between the germline ends. Source: peripheral blood, taken on day 0 of AZD1222 vaccination. The V gene is TRBV9, the J gene TRBJ2-5, with no clear D. The TCR was taken from an adult in good health. The CDR3 loop reads CASSVEPESTQYF. DNA of the CDR3: TGTGCCAGCAGCGTAGAGCCAGAATCAACCCAGTACTTC.